This T cell receptor (beta chain) was recovered during a study of blood T cells in healthy people across ages (dated by TCRdb to between 2015 and 2017). Regarding the research as a whole: In model experiments, roughly one uniquely barcoded TCR beta cDNA molecule per two T cells was captured by template switching. To track age-related changes in TCR beta repertoire diversity, the study relied on deep sequencing normalized with unique cDNA molecular identifiers. The donors were split into four age groups: young (average about 16 years), middle-aged (roughly 39), aged (over 55) and long-lived (roughly 86). To avoid experimental bias, donors of different ages were distributed randomly across sequencing lanes. The study analyzed two additional independent replicas of 1 million unique cDNA reads from the same blood draw for two donors, one aged 18 to 30 and one aged 80 or older.

The donors were roughly 38 Caucasian individuals from Russia, aged 6 to 90 years, who were systemically healthy. Each donor gave around 9 milliliters of peripheral blood, collected into EDTA-treated Vacutainer tubes. Ficoll-Paque density-gradient centrifugation was used to isolate PBMCs, with at least 6.5 million per sample. Trizol reagent was used to extract total RNA from the PBMCs, yielding at least 5 micrograms per sample. Naive CD45RAhigh/CD27high T cell percentages were measured by flow cytometry on a PBMC aliquot from every donor. This clonotype was found once. The antigen it binds to is not known. Base qualities are not provided; no much larger clone lies one nucleotide away. One read alone lends weak support. Beyond this particular receptor, the publication reports: A strong correlation was found between observed TCR beta diversity and the percentage of naive T cells measured by flow cytometry. Since profiling was done on bulk unsorted PBMCs, naive and antigen-experienced compartments could not be conclusively compared. Compared with the aged group, the long-lived group had more naive CD4+ T cells, fewer expanded clones and increased TCR diversity, a pattern suggesting age selection. Estimates of total diversity based on one million sequenced T cells were regarded as lower bounds and as underestimates. Donor CMV infection status was unknown, potentially confounding age-related changes in expanded clonotypes. Observed TCR beta diversity per million T cells fell roughly linearly with age, and a significant reduction was already apparent by age around 39.

From its cysteine to its phenylalanine, the CDR3 spans 11 amino acids. The kept DNA is CDR3 alone, 33 bases in frame from the first base. For CDR1 and CDR2, the germline V gene (reference sequence) lists GTSNPN and SVGIG. Library preparation was by 5' RACE. TCRdb records Illumina HiSeq 2500 as the sequencer. A second PCR of 7 to 11 cycles was run with a J-beta primer mix and a sample-barcoded 5' primer. A unique molecular identifier was introduced onto each TCR beta cDNA molecule by a template-switch 5' adaptor carrying 12 random nucleotides. Each sample yielded at least 3 million CDR3-containing paired-end reads. First-strand cDNA was synthesized from all RNA with the Mint cDNA synthesis kit, primed by a TRBC-specific oligonucleotide. After uracil-DNA glycosylase treatment, a first 18-cycle PCR used universal primers M1SS and BC2_uni_R on all cDNA. In the source study's methods: Normalization of each sample was performed by random selection of 1 million high-quality reads, each carrying a distinct molecular identifier. Instead of being binned into consensus sequences, reads with shared molecular identifiers were discarded. CDR3 identification, clonotype clustering and error correction used MiTCR with a Q25 quality threshold and the strictest error-elimination algorithm. A nonparametric unseen species model with Euler transformation was used to estimate a lower bound on total TCR beta diversity. Using fastp trimming at Q25 and MiXCR clonotype assembly, TCRdb reanalyzed the public sequencing data and kept in-frame beta chains. Here each entry gathers all rows of one CDR3 protein and keeps the most common genes and DNA. In this record, the V and J calls reflect TCRdb's handling and not the investigators' own analysis. Across this sample there are 700,000 to 950,000 distinct CDR3 sequences, with 40% to 45% seen only once. Under 25% of the sample goes to the ten largest clones.

Input material: blood. The chain is assembled from TRBV30 and TRBJ2-5; the D call could be TRBD1 or TRBD2, with each sharing 5 bases. The J call could be wrong; TRBJ2-7 is a better fit for the DNA end. This receptor was identified in a woman aged 55-69 years in good health. The CDR3 in this case is CAWSGGAEQYF. The DNA sequence is as follows: TGTGCCTGGAGTGGAGGGGCCGAGCAGTACTTC.